This is a list of T cell receptor beta chains from one sample in a study of blood T cell repertoires in COVID-19. The protocol was immunoSEQ multiplex PCR, while the TCRdb copy is restricted to in-frame clones and leaves out a portion. The sample has 150,000 to 200,000 clones; roughly 79% are singletons. The sequenced material came from peripheral blood. Receptors were obtained from a middle-aged woman with COVID-19, enrolled during active disease. CDR3s include the opening cysteine and the closing phenylalanine or tryptophan. A D gene is named only where the DNA matches it firmly. The listing skips clone size in some rows; elsewhere it reads once, few, many or a size class.

CDR3 length: 12
D gene: TRBD2
J gene: TRBJ2-7
V gene: TRBV2
clone size: -
CDR3 protein: CASSGWGGEQYF
CDR3 DNA: TGTGCCAGCAGCGGCTGGGGGGGCGAGCAGTACTTC

CDR3 length: 13
D gene: -
J gene: TRBJ1-2
V gene: TRBV19
clone size: -
CDR3 protein: CASRPGEVNGYTF
CDR3 DNA: TGTGCCAGTAGGCCCGGCGAGGTGAATGGCTACACCTTC

CDR3 length: 18
D gene: -
J gene: TRBJ1-4
V gene: TRBV18
clone size: -
CDR3 protein: CASSPLSRASTTNEKLFF
CDR3 DNA: TGTGCCAGCTCACCACTGTCCAGGGCAAGTACAACTAATGAAAAACTGTTTTTT

CDR3 length: 15
D gene: -
J gene: TRBJ1-6
V gene: TRBV7-9
clone size: -
CDR3 protein: CASSLSPSGTSPLHF
CDR3 DNA: TGTGCCAGCAGCTTGAGCCCGAGCGGCACATCACCCCTCCACTTT

CDR3 length: 18
D gene: -
J gene: TRBJ2-5
V gene: TRBV21-1
clone size: -
CDR3 protein: CASSKDLRDRGSWKTQYF
CDR3 DNA: TGTGCCAGCAGCAAGGACCTGAGGGACAGGGGCAGTTGGAAGACCCAGTACTTC

CDR3 length: 17
D gene: -
J gene: TRBJ2-1
V gene: TRBV4-1
clone size: -
CDR3 protein: CASSQDISANSYNEQFF
CDR3 DNA: TGCGCCAGCAGCCAAGATATCTCAGCGAACTCCTACAATGAGCAGTTCTTC

CDR3 length: 13
D gene: -
J gene: TRBJ1-2
V gene: TRBV28
clone size: -
CDR3 protein: CASSQRRGFGYTF
CDR3 DNA: TGTGCCAGCAGCCAAAGGCGGGGGTTCGGCTACACCTTC

CDR3 length: 14
D gene: TRBD1
J gene: TRBJ1-4
V gene: TRBV2
clone size: -
CDR3 protein: CASRGTGLNEKLFF
CDR3 DNA: TGTGCCAGCAGGGGGACAGGGCTGAATGAAAAACTGTTTTTT

CDR3 length: 14
D gene: -
J gene: TRBJ2-7
V gene: TRBV21-1
clone size: -
CDR3 protein: CASSKGLPAYEQYF
CDR3 DNA: TGTGCCAGCAGCAAAGGGCTCCCCGCCTACGAGCAGTACTTC

CDR3 length: 15
D gene: -
J gene: TRBJ2-4
V gene: TRBV5-4
clone size: few
CDR3 protein: CASSLDYKSGNIQYF
CDR3 DNA: TGTGCCAGCAGCTTAGACTACAAATCTGGAAACATTCAGTACTTC

CDR3 length: 13
D gene: -
J gene: TRBJ1-3
V gene: TRBV30
clone size: -
CDR3 protein: CAWSPRAGDTIYF
CDR3 DNA: TGTGCCTGGAGTCCCAGGGCTGGGGACACCATATATTTT